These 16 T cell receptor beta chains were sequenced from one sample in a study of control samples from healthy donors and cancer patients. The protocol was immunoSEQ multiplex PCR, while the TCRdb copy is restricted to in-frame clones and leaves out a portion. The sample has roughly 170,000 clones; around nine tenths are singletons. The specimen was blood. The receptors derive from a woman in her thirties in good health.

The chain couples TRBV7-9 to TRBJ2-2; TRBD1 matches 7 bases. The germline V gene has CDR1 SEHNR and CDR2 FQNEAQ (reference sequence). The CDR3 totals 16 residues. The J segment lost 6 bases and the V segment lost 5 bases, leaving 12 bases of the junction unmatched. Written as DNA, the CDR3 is TGTGCCAGCAGCCCTCGGGACAGTAGGGTCGCCGGGGAGCTGTTTTTT. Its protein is CASSPRDSRVAGELFF.

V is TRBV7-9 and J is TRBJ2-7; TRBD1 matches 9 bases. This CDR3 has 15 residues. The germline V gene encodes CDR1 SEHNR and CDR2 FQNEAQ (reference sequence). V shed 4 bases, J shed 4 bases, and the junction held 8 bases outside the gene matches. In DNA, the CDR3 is TGTGCCAGCAGCTCCCGGGACAGGGCACCTTACGAGCAGTACTTC. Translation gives CASSSRDRAPYEQYF. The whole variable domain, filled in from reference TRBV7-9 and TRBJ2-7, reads DTGVSQNPRHKITKRGQNVTFRCDPISEHNRLYWYRQTLGQGPEFLTYFQNEAQLEKSRLLSDRFSAERPKGSFSTLEIQRTEQGDSAMYLCASSSRDRAPYEQYFGPGTRLTVT.

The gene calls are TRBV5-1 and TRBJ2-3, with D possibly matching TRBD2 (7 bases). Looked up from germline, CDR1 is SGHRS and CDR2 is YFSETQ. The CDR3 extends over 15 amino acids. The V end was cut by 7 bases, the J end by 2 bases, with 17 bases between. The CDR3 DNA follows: TGCGCCAGCCATGGTGGGGGGGGCCCCACAGATACGCAGTATTTT. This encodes CASHGGGGPTDTQYF.

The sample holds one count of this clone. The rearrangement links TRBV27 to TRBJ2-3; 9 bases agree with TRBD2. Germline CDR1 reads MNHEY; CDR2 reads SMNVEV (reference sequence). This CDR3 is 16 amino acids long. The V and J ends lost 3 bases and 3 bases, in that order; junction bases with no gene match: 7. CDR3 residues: CASSFASGVQTDTQYF. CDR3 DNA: TGTGCCAGCAGTTTCGCTAGCGGGGTGCAGACAGATACGCAGTATTTT.

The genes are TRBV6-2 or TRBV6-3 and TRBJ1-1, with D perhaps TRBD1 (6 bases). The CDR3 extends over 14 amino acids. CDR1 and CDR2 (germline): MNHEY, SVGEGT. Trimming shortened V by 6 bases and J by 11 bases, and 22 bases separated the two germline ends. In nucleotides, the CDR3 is TGTGCCAGCAGCCTTTCGGGAGTGGGGGCTCACGCTTTCTTT. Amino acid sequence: CASSLSGVGAHAFF.

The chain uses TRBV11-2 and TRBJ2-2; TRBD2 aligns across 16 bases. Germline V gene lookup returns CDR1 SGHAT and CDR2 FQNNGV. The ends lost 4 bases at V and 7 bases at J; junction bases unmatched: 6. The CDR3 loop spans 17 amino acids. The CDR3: CASSYSGTSGRGGELFF. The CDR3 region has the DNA TGTGCCAGCAGCTATTCCGGGACTAGCGGGAGGGGCGGGGAGCTGTTTTTT.

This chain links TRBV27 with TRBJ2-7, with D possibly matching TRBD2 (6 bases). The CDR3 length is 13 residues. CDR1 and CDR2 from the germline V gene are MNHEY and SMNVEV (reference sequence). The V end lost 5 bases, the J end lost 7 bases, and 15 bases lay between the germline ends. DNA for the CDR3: TGTGCCAGCAGTCCTGGGGCCGGGGGAGAGCAGTACTTC. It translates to CASSPGAGGEQYF.

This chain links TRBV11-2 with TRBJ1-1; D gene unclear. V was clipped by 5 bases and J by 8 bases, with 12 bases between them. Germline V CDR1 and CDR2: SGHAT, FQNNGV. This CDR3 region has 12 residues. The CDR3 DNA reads TGTGCCAGCAGCCAAGGTGGTTCGGAAGCTTTCTTT. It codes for CASSQGGSEAFF.

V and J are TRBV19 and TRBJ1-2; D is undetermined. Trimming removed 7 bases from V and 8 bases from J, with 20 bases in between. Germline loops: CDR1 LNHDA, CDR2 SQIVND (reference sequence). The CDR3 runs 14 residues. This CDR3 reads CASNRRTAHSGYTF. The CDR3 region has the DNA TGTGCCAGTAATCGTAGGACGGCTCACTCCGGCTACACCTTC.

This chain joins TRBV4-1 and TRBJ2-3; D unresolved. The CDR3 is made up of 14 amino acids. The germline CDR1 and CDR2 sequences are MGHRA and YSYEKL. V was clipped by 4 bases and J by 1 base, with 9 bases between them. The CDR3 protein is CASSLSARTDTQYF. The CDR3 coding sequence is TGCGCCAGCAGCCTGTCGGCGCGCACAGATACGCAGTATTTT.

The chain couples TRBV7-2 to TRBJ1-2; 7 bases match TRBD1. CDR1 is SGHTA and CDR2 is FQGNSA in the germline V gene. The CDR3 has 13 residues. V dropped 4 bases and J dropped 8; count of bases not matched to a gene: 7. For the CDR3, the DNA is TGTGCCAGCAGCTCTACAGGGGTTGGGGGCTACACCTTC. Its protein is CASSSTGVGGYTF.

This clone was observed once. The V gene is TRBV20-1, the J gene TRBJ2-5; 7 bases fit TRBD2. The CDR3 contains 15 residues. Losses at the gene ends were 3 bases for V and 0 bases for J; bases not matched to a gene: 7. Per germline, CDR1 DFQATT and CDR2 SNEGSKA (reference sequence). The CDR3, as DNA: TGCAGTGCTAGTGGGGCTAGCGGTCACCAAGAGACCCAGTACTTC. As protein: CSASGASGHQETQYF.

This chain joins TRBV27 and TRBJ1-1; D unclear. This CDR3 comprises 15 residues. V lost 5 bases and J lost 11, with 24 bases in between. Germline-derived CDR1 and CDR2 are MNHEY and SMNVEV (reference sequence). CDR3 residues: CASSRTPRVATGAFF. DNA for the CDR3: TGTGCCAGCAGTCGCACCCCTAGGGTCGCCACCGGGGCTTTCTTT.

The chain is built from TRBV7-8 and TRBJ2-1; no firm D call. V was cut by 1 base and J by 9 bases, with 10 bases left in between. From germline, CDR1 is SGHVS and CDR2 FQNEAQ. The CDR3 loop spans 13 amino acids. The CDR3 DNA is TGTGCCAGCAGCTTAGAACGGCCTGGTGAGCAGTTCTTC. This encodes CASSLERPGEQFF.

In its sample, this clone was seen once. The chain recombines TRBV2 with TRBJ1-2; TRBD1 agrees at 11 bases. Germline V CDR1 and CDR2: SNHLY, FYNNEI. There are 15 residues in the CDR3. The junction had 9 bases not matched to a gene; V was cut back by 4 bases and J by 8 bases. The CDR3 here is CASSGIGQGAEGYTF. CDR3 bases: TGTGCCAGCAGTGGTATAGGACAGGGGGCTGAGGGCTACACCTTC.

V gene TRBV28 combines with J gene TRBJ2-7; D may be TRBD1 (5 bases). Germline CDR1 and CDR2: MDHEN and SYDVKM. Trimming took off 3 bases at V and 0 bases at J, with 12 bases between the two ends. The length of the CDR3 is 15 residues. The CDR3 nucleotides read TGTGCCAGCAGTTTCCCAGGGCCCCTCTCCTACGAGCAGTACTTC. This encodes CASSFPGPLSYEQYF.